The T cell receptor beta chain under discussion was sequenced for a study of T cell responses to AZD1222 COVID-19 vaccine. Notes on the study in general: After two AZD1222 doses, spike-specific TCR breadth and depth rose versus day 0. Among the donors, most were white British and more were female, and clonal diversity was possibly underestimated. Baseline serology detected seropositivity in only six AZD1222 recipients.

About this clone itself: Its antigen remains unknown.

CDR1 is LGHDT, CDR2 YNNKEL, per germline (reference sequence). The V gene lost 0 bases and the J gene lost 4 bases, with 10 bases spanning the gap. The CDR3 loop spans 14 amino acids. Clones were read by immunoSEQ multiplex PCR, and TCRdb kept only the in-frame ones, dropping some. The table lists under 150,000 clones, over 90% of them singletons. Sequencing used peripheral blood, obtained on day 0 of AZD1222 vaccination. The chain is built from TRBV3-1 (or the pseudogene TRBV3-2) and TRBJ2-7, with D unclear. The receptor was derived from an adult in good health. This chain's CDR3 is CASSQENSQYEQYF. For the CDR3, the DNA is TGTGCCAGCAGCCAAGAGAACAGCCAGTACGAGCAGTACTTC.